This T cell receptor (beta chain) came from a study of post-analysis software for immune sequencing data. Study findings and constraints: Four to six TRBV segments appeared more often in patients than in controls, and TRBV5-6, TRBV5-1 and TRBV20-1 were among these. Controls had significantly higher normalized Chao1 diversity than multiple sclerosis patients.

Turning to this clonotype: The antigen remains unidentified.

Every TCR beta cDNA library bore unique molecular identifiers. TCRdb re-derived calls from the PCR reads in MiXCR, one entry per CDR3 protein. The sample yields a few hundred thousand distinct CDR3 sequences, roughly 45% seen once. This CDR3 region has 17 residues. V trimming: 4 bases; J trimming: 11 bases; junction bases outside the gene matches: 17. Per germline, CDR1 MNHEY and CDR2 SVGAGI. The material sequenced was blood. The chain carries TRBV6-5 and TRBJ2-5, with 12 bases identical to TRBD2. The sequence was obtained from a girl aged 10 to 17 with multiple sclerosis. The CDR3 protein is CASSSHSTSGRDGEQYF. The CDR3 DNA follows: TGTGCCAGCAGTTCCCATTCGACTAGCGGGAGAGACGGTGAGCAGTACTTC.